The 3 T cell receptor beta chains in this list originate from one sample, sequenced in a study of blood T cell repertoires in COVID-19. Libraries were prepared by immunoSEQ multiplex PCR; TCRdb keeps only in-frame clonotypes and omits some of them. The sample holds about 380,000 clones; 85% to 90% are singletons and the top ten take 1.2%. Input material: PBMCs or T cells enriched from blood (not recorded which). These receptors were collected from a woman aged 18-35 years who had recovered from COVID-19.

The gene calls are TRBV10-3 and TRBJ2-1; D might be TRBD1 (5 bases). V gave up 3 bases and J gave up 9 bases, with 9 bases separating them. This CDR3 is built from 12 residues. Germline V CDR1 and CDR2: ENHRY, SYGVKD. CDR3: CAISEQVTEQFF. The CDR3 DNA is TGTGCCATCAGTGAACAGGTTACTGAGCAGTTCTTC.

V gene TRBV4-2 combines with J gene TRBJ1-1, with D unclear. CDR1 and CDR2 (germline): LGHNA, YNFKEQ. The length of the CDR3 is 16 residues. Between the trimmed V and J ends, which lost 4 bases and 3 bases, there was a span of 18 bases. The CDR3 DNA reads as TGTGCCAGCAGCCGCTCGGAGGACTATGTGTACACTGAAGCTTTCTTT. Encoded protein: CASSRSEDYVYTEAFF.

A single count supports this clone. The V and J genes are TRBV19 and TRBJ2-3, with TRBD1 identical over 9 bases. The trim removed 7 bases at V and 6 bases at J, leaving 5 bases unmatched. This CDR3 has 13 amino acids. Germline V gives CDR1 LNHDA, CDR2 SQIVND (reference sequence). The CDR3 loop reads CASTGTGLDTQYF. The CDR3 nucleotides are TGTGCCAGTACCGGGACAGGGCTCGATACGCAGTATTTT.